This TCR beta chain was sequenced for a study of shared clonotypes between healthy human individuals. Whole-study results and caveats: Apart from blood, nothing was sampled; tissue repertoires likely differ. Against clonotypes common to all four donors, non-shared ones had lower generation probabilities.

The repertoire was sequenced with immunoSEQ multiplex PCR; TCRdb's copy has only in-frame clones and lacks some. The sample lists a few million clones; approximately 90% were seen once. For this clone: As yet, its antigen is unknown.

The V gene's germline CDR1 is WSHSY and CDR2 SAAADI. The CDR3 sequence is 15 residues long. The ends were cut back, 4 bases at V and 2 bases at J, with 12 bases in the middle. V gene TRBV10-2 combines with J gene TRBJ2-1, with D possibly matching TRBD2 (7 bases). This sequence originates from a man aged 18 to 30 in good health. The sample was naive CD4+ T cells sorted from blood. As to subset: CD45RA+ positively selected. Here the CDR3 DNA reads TGCGCCAGCAGTGGGGAGGGGGGTGCCTACAATGAGCAGTTCTTC. Amino acid sequence: CASSGEGGAYNEQFF.